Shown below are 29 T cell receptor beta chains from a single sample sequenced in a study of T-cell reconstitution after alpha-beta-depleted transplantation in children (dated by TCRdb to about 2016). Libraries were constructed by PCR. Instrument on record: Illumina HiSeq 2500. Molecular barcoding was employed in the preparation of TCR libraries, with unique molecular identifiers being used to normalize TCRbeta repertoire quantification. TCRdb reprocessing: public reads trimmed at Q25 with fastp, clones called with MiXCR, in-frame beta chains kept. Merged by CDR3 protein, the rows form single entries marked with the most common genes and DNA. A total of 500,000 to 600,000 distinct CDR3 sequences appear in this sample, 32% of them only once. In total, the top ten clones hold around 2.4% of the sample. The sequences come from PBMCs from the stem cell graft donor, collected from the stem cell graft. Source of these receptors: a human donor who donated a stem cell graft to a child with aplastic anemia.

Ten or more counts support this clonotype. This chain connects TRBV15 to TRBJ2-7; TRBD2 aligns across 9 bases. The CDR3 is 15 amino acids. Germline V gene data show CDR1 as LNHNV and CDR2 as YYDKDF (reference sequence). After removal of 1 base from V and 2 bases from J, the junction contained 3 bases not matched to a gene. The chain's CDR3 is CATSRGLAGPYEQYF. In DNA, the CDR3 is TGTGCCACCAGCAGAGGCCTAGCGGGGCCCTACGAGCAGTACTTC.

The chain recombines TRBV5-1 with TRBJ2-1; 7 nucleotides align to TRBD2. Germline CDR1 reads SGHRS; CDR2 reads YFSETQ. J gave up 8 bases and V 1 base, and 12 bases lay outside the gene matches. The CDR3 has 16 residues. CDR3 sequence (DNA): TGCGCCAGCAGCTTGCCCGTGGGGGGGGTGGTTCATGAGCAGTTCTTC. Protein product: CASSLPVGGVVHEQFF.

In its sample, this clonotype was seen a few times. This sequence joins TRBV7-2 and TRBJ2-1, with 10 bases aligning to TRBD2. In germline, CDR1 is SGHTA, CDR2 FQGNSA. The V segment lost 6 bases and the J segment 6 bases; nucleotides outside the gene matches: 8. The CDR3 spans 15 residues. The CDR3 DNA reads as TGTGCCAGCAGGGGTCTAGCGGGAGTTGTCAATGAGCAGTTCTTC. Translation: CASRGLAGVVNEQFF.

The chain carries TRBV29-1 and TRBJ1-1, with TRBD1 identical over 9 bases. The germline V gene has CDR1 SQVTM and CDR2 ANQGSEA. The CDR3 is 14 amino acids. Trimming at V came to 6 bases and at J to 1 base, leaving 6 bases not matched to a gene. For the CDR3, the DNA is TGCAGCGTCAGGGACAGGGTCCGGAACACTGAAGCTTTCTTT. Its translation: CSVRDRVRNTEAFF.

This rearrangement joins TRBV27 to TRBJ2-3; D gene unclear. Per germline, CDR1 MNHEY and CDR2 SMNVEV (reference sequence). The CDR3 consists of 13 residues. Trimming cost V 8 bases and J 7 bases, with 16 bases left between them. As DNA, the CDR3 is TGTGCCAGCGTCCCACGAAACCGGAATACGCAGTATTTT. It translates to CASVPRNRNTQYF.

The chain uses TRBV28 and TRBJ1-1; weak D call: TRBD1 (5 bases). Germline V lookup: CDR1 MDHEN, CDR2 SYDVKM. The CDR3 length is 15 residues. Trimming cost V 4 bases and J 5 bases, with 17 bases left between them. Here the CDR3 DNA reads TGTGCCAGCAGTTCCCTTGGTGGGGGTAGGACTGAAGCTTTCTTT. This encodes CASSSLGGGRTEAFF.

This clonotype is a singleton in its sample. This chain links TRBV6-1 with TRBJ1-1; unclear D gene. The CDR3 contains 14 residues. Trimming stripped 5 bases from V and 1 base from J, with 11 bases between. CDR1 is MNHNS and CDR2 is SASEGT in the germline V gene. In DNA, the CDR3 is TGTGCCAGCAGTCGGATTTCGGGGAACACTGAAGCTTTCTTT. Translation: CASSRISGNTEAFF.

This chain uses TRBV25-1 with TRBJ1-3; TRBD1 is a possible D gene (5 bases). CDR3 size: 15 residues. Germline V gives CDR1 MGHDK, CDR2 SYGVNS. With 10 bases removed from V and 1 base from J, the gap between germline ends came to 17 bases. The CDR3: CATTRAGGSGNTIYF. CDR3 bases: TGTGCCACCACCAGGGCTGGTGGGTCTGGAAACACCATATATTTT.

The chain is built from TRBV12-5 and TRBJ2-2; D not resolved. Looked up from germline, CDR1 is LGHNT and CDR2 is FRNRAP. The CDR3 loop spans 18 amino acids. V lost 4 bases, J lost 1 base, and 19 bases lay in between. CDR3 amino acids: CASGSVVPTYLNTGELFF. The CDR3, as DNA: TGTGCTAGTGGTTCGGTAGTTCCTACCTACCTGAACACCGGGGAGCTGTTTTTT. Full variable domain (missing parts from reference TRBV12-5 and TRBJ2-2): DARVTQTPRHKVTEMGQEVTMRCQPILGHNTVFWYRQTMMQGLELLAYFRNRAPLDDSGMPKDRFSAEMPDATLATLKIQPSEPRDSAVYFCASGSVVPTYLNTGELFFGEGSRLTVL.

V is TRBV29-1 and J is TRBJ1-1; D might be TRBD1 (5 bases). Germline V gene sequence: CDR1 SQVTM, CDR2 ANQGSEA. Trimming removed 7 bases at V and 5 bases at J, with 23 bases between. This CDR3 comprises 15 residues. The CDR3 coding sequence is TGCAGCGCAACCCGAACGGGGCACGGAAAAACTGAAGCTTTCTTT. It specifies CSATRTGHGKTEAFF.

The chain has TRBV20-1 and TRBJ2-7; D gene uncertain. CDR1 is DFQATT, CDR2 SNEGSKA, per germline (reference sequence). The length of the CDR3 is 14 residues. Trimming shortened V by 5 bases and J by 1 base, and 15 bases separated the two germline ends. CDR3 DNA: TGCAGTGCTGAAGATACCGCCAGATCCTACGAGCAGTACTTC. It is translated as CSAEDTARSYEQYF.

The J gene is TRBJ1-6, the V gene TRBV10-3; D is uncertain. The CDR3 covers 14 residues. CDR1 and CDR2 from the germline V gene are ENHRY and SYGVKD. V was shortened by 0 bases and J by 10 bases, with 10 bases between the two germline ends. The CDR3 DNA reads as TGTGCCATCAGTGAGTCTGCGTCAATATCACCCCTCCACTTT. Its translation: CAISESASISPLHF.

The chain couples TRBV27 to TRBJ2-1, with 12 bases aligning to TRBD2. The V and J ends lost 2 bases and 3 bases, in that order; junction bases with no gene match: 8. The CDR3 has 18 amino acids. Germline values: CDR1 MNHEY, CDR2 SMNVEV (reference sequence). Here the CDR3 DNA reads TGTGCCAGCAGTTTAGCCCCCGGACTAGCGGGGAACTACAATGAGCAGTTCTTC. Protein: CASSLAPGLAGNYNEQFF.

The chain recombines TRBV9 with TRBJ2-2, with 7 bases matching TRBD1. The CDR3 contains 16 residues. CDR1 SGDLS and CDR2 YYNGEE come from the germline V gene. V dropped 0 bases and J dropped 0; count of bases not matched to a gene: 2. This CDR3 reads CASSVGTGANTGELFF. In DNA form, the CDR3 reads TGTGCCAGCAGCGTAGGGACAGGCGCGAACACCGGGGAGCTGTTTTTT.

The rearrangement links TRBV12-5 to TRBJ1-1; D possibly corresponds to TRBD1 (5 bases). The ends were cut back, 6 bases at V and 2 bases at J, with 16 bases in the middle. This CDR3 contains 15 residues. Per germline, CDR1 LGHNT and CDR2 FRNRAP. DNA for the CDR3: TGTGCTAGTGGCTTACTCCAGGGTACCAACACTGAAGCTTTCTTT. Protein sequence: CASGLLQGTNTEAFF.

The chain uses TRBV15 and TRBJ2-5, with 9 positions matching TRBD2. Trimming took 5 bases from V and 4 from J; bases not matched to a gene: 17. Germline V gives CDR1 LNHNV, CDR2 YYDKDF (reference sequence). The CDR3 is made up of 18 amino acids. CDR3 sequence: CATSPRPGGRASSETQYF. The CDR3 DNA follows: TGTGCCACCAGCCCACGACCGGGCGGGAGGGCTTCCTCAGAGACCCAGTACTTC.

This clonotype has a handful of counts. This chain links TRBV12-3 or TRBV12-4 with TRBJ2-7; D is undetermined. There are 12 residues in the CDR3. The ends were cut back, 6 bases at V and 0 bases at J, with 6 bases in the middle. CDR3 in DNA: TGTGCCAGCAGAGTCGACTCCTACGAGCAGTACTTC. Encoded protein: CASRVDSYEQYF.

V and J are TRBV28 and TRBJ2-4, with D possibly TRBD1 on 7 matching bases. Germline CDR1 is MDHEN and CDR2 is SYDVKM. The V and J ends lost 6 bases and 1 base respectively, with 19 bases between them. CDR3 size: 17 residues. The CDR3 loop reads CASRPTGEGGAKNIQYF. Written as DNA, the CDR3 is TGTGCCAGCAGACCCACAGGGGAAGGGGGGGCCAAAAACATTCAGTACTTC.

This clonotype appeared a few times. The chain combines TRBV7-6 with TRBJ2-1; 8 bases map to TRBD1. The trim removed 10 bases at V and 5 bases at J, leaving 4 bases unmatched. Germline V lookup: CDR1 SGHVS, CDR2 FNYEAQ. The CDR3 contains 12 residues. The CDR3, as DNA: TGTGCCACTGACAGGGGAAACAATGAGCAGTTCTTC. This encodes CATDRGNNEQFF.

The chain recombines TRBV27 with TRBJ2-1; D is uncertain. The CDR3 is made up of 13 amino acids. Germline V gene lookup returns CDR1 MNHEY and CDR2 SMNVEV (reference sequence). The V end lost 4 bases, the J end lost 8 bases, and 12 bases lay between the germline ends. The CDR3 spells CASSSSGLHEQFF. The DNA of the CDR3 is TGTGCCAGCAGTTCCTCCGGGCTCCATGAGCAGTTCTTC.

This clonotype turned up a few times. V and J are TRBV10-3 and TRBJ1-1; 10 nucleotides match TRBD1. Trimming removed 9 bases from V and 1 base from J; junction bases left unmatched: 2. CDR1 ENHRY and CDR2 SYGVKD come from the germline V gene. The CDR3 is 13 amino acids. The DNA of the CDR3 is TGTGCCATAGGGACAGGGGCGAACACTGAAGCTTTCTTT. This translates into CAIGTGANTEAFF.

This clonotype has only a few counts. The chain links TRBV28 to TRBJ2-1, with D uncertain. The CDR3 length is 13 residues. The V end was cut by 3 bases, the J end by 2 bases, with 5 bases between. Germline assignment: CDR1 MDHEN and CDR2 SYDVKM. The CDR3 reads CASSLIAYNEQFF. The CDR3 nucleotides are TGTGCCAGCAGTTTGATAGCCTACAATGAGCAGTTCTTC.

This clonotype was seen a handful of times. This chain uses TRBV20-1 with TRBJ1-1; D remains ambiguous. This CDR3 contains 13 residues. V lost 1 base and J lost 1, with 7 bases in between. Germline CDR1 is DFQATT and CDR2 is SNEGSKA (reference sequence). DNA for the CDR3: TGCAGTGCTAGAGTAACGGGGAACACTGAAGCTTTCTTT. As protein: CSARVTGNTEAFF.

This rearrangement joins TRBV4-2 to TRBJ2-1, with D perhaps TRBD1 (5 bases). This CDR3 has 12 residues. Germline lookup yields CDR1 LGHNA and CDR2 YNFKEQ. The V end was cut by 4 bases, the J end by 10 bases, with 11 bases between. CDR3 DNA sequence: TGTGCCAGCAGCCCCGACAGAAAAGAGCAGTTCTTC. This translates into CASSPDRKEQFF.

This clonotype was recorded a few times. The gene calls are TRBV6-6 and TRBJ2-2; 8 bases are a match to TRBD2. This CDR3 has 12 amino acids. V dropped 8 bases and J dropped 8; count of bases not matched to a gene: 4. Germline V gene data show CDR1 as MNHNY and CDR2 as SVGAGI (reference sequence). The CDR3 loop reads CASEASGGELFF. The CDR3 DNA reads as TGTGCCAGCGAGGCTAGCGGGGGGGAGCTGTTTTTT.

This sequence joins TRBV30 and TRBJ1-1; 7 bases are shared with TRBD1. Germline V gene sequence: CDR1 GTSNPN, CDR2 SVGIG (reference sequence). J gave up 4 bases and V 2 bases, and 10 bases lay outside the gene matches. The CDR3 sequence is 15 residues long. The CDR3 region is CAWSTQDRAVTEAFF. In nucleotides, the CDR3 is TGTGCCTGGAGTACCCAAGACAGGGCCGTCACTGAAGCTTTCTTT.

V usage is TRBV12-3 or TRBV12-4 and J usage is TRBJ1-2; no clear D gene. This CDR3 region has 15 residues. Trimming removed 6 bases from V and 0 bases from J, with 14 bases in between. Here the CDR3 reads CASSLRRDTNYGYTF. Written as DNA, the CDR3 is TGTGCCAGCAGCCTTCGGAGGGATACTAACTATGGCTACACCTTC.

The CDR3 sequence: CASSQVRVNTEAFF. The CDR3 nucleotides are TGTGCCAGCAGCCAAGTCCGGGTGAACACTGAAGCTTTCTTT. The gene calls are TRBV14 and TRBJ1-1; D not certain. The CDR3 spans 14 residues. Germline CDR1 and CDR2: SGHDN and FVKESK. Between the trimmed V and J ends, which lost 1 base and 0 bases, there was a span of 6 bases.

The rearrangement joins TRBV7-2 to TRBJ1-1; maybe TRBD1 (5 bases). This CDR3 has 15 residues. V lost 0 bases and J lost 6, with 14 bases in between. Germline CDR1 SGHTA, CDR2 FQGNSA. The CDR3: CASSLADNSYAEAFF. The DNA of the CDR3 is TGTGCCAGCAGCTTAGCGGACAATAGCTACGCTGAAGCTTTCTTT.